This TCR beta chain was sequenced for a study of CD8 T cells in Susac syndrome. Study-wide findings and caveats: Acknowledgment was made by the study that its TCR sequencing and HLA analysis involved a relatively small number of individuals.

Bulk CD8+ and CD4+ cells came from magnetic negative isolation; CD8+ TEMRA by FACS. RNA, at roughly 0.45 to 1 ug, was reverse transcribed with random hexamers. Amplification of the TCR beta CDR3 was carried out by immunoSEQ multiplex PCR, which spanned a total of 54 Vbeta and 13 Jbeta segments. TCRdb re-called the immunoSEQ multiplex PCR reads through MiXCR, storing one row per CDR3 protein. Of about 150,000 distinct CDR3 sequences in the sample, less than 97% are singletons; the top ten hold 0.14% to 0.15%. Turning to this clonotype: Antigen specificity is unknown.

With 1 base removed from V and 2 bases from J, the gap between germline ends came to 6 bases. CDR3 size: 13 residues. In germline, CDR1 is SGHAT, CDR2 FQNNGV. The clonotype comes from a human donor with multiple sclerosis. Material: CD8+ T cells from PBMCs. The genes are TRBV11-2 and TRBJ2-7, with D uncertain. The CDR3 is CASSLGPTYEQYV. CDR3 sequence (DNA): TGTGCCAGCAGCTTAGGACCGACCTACGAGCAGTACGTC.